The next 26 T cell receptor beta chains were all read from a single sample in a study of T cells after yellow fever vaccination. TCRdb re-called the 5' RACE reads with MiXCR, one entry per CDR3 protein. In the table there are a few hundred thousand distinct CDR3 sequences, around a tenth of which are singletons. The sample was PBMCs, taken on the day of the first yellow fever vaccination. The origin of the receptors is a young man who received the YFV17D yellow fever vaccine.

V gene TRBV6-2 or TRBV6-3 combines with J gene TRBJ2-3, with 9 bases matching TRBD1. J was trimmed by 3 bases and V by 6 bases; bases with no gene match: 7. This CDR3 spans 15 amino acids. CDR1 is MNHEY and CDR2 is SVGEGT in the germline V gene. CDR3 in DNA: TGTGCCAGCAGCAAAGGGACAGGGCTGACAGATACGCAGTATTTT. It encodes CASSKGTGLTDTQYF.

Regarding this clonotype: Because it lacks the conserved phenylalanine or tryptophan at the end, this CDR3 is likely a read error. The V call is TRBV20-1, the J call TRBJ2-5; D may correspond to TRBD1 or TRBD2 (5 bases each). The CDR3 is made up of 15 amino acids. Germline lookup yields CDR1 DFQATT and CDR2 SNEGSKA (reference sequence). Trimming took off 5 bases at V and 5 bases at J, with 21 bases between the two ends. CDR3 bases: TGCAGTGCTGCCTCTCGGGGCCTCAGGGAGGAGACCCAGTACTTA. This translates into CSAASRGLREETQYL.

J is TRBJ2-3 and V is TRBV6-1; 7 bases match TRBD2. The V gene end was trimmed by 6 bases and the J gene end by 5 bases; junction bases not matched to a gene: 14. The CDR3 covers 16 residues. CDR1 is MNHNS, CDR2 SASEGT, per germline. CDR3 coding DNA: TGTGCCAGCAGCTGGTTCATCGGGGGGAGGGGAGATACGCAGTATTTT. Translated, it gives CASSWFIGGRGDTQYF.

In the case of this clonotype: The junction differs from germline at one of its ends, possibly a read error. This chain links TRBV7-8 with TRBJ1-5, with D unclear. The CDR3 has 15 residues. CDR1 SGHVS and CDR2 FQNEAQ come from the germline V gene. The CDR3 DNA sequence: TGTGCCAGCAGCTTACGAAGGGCTAGCAATCAGACCCAGCATTTT. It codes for CASSLRRASNQTQHF.

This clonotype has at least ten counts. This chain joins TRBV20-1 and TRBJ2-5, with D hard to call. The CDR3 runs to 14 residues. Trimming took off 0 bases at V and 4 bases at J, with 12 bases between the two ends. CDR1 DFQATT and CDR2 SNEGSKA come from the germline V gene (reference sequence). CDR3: CSARDHRSRETQYF. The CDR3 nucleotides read TGCAGTGCTAGAGATCATCGGTCTCGAGAGACCCAGTACTTC.

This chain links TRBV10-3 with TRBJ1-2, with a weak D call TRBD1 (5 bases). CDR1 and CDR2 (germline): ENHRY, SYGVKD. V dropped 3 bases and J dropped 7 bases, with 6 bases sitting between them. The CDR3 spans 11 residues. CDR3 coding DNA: TGTGCCATCAGTGAACAGGCTGGCTACACCTTC. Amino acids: CAISEQAGYTF.

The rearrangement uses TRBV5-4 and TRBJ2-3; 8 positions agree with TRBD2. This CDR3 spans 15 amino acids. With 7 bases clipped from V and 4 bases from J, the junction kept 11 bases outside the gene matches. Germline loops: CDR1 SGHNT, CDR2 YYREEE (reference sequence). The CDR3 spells CASRGGGVDADTQYF. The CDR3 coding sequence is TGTGCCAGCCGGGGGGGCGGTGTGGATGCAGATACGCAGTATTTT.

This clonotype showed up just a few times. The CDR3 nucleotides are TGTGCCAGCAGACATCTCGAGCGGGGCACAGATACGCAGTATTTT. It translates to CASRHLERGTDTQYF. The chain is built from TRBV28 and TRBJ2-3, with a weak D call TRBD2 (6 bases). Germline lookup yields CDR1 MDHEN and CDR2 SYDVKM. The V end lost 6 bases, the J end lost 1 base, and 14 bases lay between the germline ends. The CDR3 sequence is 15 residues long.

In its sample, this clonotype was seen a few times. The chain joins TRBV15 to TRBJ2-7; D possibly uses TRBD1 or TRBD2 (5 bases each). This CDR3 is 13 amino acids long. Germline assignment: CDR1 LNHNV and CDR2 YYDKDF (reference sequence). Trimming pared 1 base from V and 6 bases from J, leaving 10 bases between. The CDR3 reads CATSRGGLGEQYV. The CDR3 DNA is TGTGCCACCAGCAGAGGGGGGTTAGGCGAGCAGTACGTC.

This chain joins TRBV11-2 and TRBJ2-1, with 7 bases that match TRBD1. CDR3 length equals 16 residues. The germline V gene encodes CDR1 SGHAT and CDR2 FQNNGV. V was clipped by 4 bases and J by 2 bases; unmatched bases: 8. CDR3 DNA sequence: TGTGCCAGCAGCTCCCGACAGGGTAGTGCCTACAATGAGCAGTTCTTC. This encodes CASSSRQGSAYNEQFF.

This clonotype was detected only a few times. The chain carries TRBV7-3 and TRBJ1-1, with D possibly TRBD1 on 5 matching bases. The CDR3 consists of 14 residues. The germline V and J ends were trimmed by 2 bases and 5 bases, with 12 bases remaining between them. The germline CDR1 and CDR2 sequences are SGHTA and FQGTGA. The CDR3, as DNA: TGTGCCAGCAGCTTATGGCCAGGGCGAACTGAAGCTTTCTTT. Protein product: CASSLWPGRTEAFF.

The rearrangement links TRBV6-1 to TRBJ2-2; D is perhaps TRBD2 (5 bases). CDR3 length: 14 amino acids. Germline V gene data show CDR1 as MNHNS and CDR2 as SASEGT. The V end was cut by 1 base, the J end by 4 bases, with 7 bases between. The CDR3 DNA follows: TGTGCCAGCAGTGAAGGACTAATCACCGGGGAGCTGTTTTTT. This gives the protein CASSEGLITGELFF.

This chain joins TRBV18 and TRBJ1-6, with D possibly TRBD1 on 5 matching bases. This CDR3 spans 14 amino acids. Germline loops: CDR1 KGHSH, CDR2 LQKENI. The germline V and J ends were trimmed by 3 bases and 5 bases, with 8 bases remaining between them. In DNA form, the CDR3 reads TGTGCCAGCTCACCGACAGCCAATAATTCACCCCTCCACTTT. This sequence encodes CASSPTANNSPLHF. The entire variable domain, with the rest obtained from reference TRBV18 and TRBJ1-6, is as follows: NAGVMQNPRHLVRRRGQEARLRCSPMKGHSHVYWYRQLPEEGLKFMVYLQKENIIDESGMPKERFSAEFPKEGPSILRIQQVVRGDSAAYFCASSPTANNSPLHFGNGTRLTVT.

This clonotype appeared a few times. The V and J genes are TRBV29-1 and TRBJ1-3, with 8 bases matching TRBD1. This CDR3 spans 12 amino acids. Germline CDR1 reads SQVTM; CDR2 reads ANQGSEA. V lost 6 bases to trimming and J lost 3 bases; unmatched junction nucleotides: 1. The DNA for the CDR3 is TGCAGCGTAGGACAGGGTGGAAACACCATATATTTT. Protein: CSVGQGGNTIYF.

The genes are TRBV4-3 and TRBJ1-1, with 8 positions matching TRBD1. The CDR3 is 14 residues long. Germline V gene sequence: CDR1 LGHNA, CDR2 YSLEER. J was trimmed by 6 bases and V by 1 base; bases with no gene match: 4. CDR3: CASSQAGGAAEAFF. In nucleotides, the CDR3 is TGCGCCAGCAGCCAAGCAGGGGGCGCGGCTGAAGCTTTCTTT.

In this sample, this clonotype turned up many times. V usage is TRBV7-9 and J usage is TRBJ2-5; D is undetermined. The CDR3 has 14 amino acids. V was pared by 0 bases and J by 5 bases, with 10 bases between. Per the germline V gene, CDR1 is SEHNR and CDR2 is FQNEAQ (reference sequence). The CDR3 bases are TGTGCCAGCAGCTTAGCCGTGGACGGGGAGACCCAGTACTTC. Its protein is CASSLAVDGETQYF.

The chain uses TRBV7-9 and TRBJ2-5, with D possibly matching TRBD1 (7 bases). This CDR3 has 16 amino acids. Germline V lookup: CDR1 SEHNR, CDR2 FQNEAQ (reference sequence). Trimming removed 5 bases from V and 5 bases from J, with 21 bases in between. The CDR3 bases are TGTGCCAGCAGCCCCCGAGCAGGGGGGTTCGTGGAGACCCAGTACTTC. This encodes CASSPRAGGFVETQYF.

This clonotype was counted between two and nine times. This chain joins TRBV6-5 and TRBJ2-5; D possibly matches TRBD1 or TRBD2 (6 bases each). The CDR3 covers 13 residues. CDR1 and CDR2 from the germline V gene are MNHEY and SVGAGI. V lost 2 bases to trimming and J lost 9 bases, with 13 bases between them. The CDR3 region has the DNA TGTGCCAGCAGTTACGGGGGGCTGGGGGCCCAGTACTTC. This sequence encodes CASSYGGLGAQYF.

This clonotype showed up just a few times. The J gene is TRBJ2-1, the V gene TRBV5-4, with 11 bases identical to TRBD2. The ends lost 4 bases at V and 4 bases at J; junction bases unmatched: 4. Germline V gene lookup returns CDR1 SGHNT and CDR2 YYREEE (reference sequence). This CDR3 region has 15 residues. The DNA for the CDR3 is TGTGCCAGCAGCACATGGACTAGCGGGTACAATGAGCAGTTCTTC. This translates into CASSTWTSGYNEQFF.

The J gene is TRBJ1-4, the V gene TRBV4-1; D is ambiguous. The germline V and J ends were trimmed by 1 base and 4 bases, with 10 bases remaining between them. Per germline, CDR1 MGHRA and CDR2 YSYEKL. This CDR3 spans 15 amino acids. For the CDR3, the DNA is TGCGCCAGCAGCCAAGCGTCGGGGTTTAATGAAAAACTGTTTTTT. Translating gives CASSQASGFNEKLFF.

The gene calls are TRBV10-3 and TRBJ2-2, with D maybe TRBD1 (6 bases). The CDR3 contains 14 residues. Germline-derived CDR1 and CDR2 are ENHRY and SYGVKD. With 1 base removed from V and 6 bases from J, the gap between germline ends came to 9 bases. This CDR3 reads CAISEWTDPGELFF. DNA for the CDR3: TGTGCCATCAGTGAGTGGACAGACCCCGGGGAGCTGTTTTTT.

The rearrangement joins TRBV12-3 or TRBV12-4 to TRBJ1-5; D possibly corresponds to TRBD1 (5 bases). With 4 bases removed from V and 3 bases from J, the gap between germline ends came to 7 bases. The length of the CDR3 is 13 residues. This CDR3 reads CASSSRVNQPQHF. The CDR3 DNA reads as TGTGCCAGCAGTTCCAGGGTCAATCAGCCCCAGCATTTT.

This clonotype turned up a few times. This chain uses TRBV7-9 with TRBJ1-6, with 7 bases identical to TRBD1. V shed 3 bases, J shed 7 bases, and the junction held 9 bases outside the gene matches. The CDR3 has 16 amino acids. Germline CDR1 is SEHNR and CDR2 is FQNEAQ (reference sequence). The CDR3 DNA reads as TGTGCCAGCAGCTTCAGCGAGACAGGGAAAAATTCACCCCTCCACTTT. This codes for CASSFSETGKNSPLHF.

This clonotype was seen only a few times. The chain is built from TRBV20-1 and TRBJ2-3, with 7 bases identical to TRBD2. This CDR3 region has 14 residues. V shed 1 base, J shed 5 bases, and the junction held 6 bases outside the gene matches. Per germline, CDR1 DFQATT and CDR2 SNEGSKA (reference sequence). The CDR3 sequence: CSARVAGVIDTQYF. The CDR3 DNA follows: TGCAGTGCTAGAGTCGCGGGGGTTATAGATACGCAGTATTTT.

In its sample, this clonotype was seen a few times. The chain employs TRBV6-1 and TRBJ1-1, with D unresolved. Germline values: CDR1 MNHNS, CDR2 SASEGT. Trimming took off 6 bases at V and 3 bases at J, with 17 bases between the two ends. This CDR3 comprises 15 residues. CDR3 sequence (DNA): TGTGCCAGCAGACGGGCTTCAGGTGGGGACACTGAAGCTTTCTTT. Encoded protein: CASRRASGGDTEAFF.

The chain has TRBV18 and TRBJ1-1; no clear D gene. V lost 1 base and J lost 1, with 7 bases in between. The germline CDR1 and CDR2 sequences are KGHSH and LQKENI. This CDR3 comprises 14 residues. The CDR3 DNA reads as TGTGCCAGCTCACCACTACAATCGAACACTGAAGCTTTCTTT. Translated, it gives CASSPLQSNTEAFF.